This note documents a single T cell receptor (beta chain) sequence. Its specificity is not known. These data are taken from a study of PD-1 blockade in classical Hodgkin lymphoma. Study outcomes and limitations: In newly diagnosed patients, baseline TCR diversity was reportedly below that of healthy donors. Patients with a complete response exhibited baseline diversity comparable to newly diagnosed patients. By C4D1 there was a significant rise in CD4+ TCR diversity but not in CD8+ TCR diversity.

Time point of the sample: cycle 4 day 1 (C4D1), after 6 weeks of nivolumab. All patients relapsed after autologous stem cell transplantation, and brentuximab vedotin exposure varied. Patients had relapsed/refractory classical Hodgkin lymphoma with complete response, partial response or progressive disease as best response. Clones were read by immunoSEQ multiplex PCR, and TCRdb kept only the in-frame ones, dropping some. The sample carries over 50,000 clones, around nine tenths recorded once. There are 16 residues in the CDR3. V was pared by 2 bases and J by 7 bases, with 21 bases between. Germline V gives CDR1 LNHDA, CDR2 SQIVND (reference sequence).

The source is a human donor with classical Hodgkin lymphoma. The chain joins TRBV19 to TRBJ2-7; possible D gene TRBD2, 5 bases. The sequenced sample was peripheral blood mononuclear cells (PBMCs), obtained before the fourth cycle of nivolumab. This chain's CDR3 is CASSITGVIGRVEQYF. The CDR3 nucleotides are TGTGCCAGTAGTATAACCGGGGTAATCGGAAGAGTTGAGCAGTACTTC.